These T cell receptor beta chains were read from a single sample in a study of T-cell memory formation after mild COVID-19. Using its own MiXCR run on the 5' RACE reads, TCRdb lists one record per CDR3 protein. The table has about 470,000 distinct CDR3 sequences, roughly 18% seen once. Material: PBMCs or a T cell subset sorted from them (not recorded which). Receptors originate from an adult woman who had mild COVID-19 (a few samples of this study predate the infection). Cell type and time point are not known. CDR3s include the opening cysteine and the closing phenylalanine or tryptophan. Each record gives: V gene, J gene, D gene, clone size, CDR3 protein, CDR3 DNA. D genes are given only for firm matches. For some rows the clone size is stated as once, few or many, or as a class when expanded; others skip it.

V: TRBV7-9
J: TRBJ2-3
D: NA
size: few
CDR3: CASSPWGRAGDTQYF
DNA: TGTGCCAGCAGCCCATGGGGGCGCGCGGGAGATACGCAGTATTTT

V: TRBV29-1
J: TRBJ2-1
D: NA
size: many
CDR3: CSSIKFGFNNEQFF
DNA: TGCAGCTCAATAAAATTCGGGTTTAACAATGAGCAGTTCTTC

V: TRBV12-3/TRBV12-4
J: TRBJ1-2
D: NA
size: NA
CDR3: CASSLDRRIDGYTF
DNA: TGTGCCAGCAGTTTAGACAGGCGGATCGATGGCTACACCTTC

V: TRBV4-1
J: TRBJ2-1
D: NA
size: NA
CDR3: CASSQDSSALLGHEQFF
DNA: TGCGCCAGCAGCCAAGATTCTAGCGCCCTTCTTGGACATGAGCAGTTCTTC

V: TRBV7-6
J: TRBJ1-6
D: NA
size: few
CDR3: CASSLQGNSPLHF
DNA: TGTGCCAGCAGCCTTCAGGGGAATTCACCCCTCCACTTT

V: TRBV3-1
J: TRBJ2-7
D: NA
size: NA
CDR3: CASSHEGVWGGRYEQYF
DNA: TGTGCCAGCAGCCATGAAGGGGTTTGGGGAGGCCGCTACGAGCAGTACTTC

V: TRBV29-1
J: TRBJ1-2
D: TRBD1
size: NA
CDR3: CSVVPDRKYGYTF
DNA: TGCAGCGTTGTCCCGGACAGGAAGTATGGCTACACCTTC

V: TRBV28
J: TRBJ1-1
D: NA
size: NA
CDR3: CASSQRHSEAFF
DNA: TGTGCCAGCAGTCAGCGTCACAGTGAAGCTTTCTTT

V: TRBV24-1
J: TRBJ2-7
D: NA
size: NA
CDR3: CATSDSTGRAWEQYF
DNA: TGTGCCACCAGTGATTCCACAGGACGGGCGTGGGAGCAGTACTTC

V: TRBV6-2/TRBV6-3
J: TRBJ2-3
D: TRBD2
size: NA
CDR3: CASSYLPLAGSTDTQYF
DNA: TGTGCCAGCAGTTACCTTCCGCTAGCGGGGAGCACAGATACGCAGTATTTT

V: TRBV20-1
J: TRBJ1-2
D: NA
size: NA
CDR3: CSAREQTGDGYTF
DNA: TGCAGTGCTAGAGAACAAACCGGGGATGGCTACACCTTC

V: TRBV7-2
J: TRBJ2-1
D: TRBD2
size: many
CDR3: CASSLVGGSSYNEQFF
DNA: TGTGCCAGCAGCTTAGTGGGGGGGAGCTCCTACAATGAGCAGTTCTTC

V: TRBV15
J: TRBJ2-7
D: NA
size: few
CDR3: CATSRDWGGGYEQYF
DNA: TGTGCCACCAGCAGAGATTGGGGTGGTGGCTACGAGCAGTACTTC

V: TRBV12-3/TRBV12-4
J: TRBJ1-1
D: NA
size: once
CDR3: CASTSARFEPLGWTEAFF
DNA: TGTGCCAGCACTTCAGCCCGGTTTGAGCCCCTCGGGTGGACTGAAGCTTTCTTT

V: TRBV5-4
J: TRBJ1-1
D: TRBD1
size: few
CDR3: CASSWETGVKTEAFF
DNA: TGTGCCAGCAGCTGGGAGACAGGGGTTAAAACTGAAGCTTTCTTT

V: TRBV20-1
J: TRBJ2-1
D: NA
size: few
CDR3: CSALVPNHSNNEQFF
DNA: TGCAGTGCGCTAGTCCCTAACCATTCAAACAATGAGCAGTTCTTC

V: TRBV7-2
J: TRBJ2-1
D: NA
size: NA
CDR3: CASSLIGAGHSSYNEQFF
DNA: TGTGCCAGCAGCTTAATCGGCGCAGGGCACAGCTCCTACAATGAGCAGTTCTTC

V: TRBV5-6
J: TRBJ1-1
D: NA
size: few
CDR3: CASSSLGLQNTEAFF
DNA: TGTGCCAGCAGCTCCCTCGGACTGCAGAACACTGAAGCTTTCTTT

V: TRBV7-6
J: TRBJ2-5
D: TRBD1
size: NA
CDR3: CASRLGQGAQETQYF
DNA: TGTGCCAGCAGATTAGGACAGGGGGCCCAAGAGACCCAGTACTTC

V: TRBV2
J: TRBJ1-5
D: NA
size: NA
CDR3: CASSDRAYSNQPQHF
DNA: TGTGCCAGCAGTGACAGGGCATATAGCAATCAGCCCCAGCATTTT

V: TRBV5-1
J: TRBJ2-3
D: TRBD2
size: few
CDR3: CASSFLAGGPAGDTQYF
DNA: TGCGCCAGCAGCTTCTTAGCGGGAGGGCCGGCTGGGGATACGCAGTATTTT

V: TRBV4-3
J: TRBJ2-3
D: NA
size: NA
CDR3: CASSQDRQGTDTQYF
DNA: TGCGCCAGCAGCCAAGATCGACAGGGCACAGATACGCAGTATTTT

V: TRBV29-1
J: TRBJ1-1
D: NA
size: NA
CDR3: CSVDLIGAGTEAFF
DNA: TGCAGCGTTGATCTGATAGGGGCAGGGACTGAAGCTTTCTTT

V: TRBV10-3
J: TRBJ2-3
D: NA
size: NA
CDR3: CAIREGPNTDTQYF
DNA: TGTGCCATCAGGGAGGGACCGAACACAGATACGCAGTATTTT

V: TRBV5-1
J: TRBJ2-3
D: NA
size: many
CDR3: CASSLIGGDTQYF
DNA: TGCGCCAGCAGCTTGATTGGTGGAGATACGCAGTATTTT

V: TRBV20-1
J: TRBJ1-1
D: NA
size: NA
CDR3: CSAAQGWVAEAFF
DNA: TGCAGTGCCGCACAGGGTTGGGTGGCCGAAGCTTTCTTT

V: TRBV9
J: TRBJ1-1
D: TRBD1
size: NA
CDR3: CASSVQTGRGTEAFF
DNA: TGTGCCAGCAGCGTACAGACAGGGAGAGGCACTGAAGCTTTCTTT

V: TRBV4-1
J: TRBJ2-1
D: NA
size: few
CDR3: CASSPTWDSYNEQFF
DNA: TGCGCCAGCAGCCCAACTTGGGACTCCTACAATGAGCAGTTCTTC

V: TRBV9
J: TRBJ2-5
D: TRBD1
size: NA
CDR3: CASSVGAGGTETQYF
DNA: TGTGCCAGCAGCGTAGGGGCAGGGGGCACGGAGACCCAGTACTTC

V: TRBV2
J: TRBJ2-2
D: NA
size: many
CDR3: CASNVRDTGELFF
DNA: TGTGCCAGCAACGTGAGAGACACCGGGGAGCTGTTTTTT

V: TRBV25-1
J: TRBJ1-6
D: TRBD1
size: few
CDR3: CASSELDRDYSPLHF
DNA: TGTGCCAGCAGTGAATTGGACAGGGATTATTCACCCCTCCACTTT

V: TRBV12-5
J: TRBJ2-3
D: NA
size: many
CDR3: CASGLVRGSITTASRSTDTQYF
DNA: TGTGCTAGTGGTTTGGTACGTGGGTCCATAACGACGGCTAGCCGAAGCACAGATACGCAGTATTTT

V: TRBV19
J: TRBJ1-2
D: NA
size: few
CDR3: CASSIPGYYGYTF
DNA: TGTGCCAGTAGTATTCCGGGGTATTATGGCTACACCTTC

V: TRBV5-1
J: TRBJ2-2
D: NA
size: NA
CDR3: CASSSGHRGATGELFF
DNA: TGCGCCAGCAGCTCTGGCCATCGCGGGGCAACCGGGGAGCTGTTTTTT

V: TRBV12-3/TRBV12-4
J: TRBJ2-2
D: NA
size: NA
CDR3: CASSLGGWTGELFF
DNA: TGTGCCAGCAGTTTAGGGGGTTGGACCGGGGAGCTGTTTTTT

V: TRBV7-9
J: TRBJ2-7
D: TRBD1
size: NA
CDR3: CASSSRDSAYEQYF
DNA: TGTGCCAGCAGCTCCCGGGACAGTGCCTACGAGCAGTACTTC

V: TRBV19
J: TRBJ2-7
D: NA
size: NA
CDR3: CASRRDMSGAYEQYF
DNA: TGTGCCAGTAGGCGAGACATGTCGGGGGCCTACGAGCAGTACTTC

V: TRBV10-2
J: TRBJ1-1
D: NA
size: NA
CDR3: CASSETGGRNTEAFF
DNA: TGCGCCAGCAGTGAGACGGGAGGGCGGAACACTGAAGCTTTCTTT

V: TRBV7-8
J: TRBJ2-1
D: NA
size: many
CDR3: CASSLDSRYNEQFF
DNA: TGTGCCAGCAGCTTGGACAGTCGCTACAATGAGCAGTTCTTC

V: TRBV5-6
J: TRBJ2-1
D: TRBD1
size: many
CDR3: CASSLGGTGPYNEQFF
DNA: TGTGCCAGCAGCTTGGGGGGGACAGGACCCTACAATGAGCAGTTCTTC

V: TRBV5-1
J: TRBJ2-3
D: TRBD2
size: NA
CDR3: CASSWGAGGFTDTQYF
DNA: TGCGCCAGCAGCTGGGGAGCCGGGGGGTTCACAGATACGCAGTATTTT

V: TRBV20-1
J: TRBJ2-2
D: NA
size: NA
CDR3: CSARVEGIDWELFF
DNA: TGCAGTGCTAGAGTGGAAGGCATTGACTGGGAGCTGTTTTTT

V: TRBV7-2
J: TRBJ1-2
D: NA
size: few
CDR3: CASSLVGGDQSLYGYTF
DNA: TGTGCCAGCAGCTTGGTAGGAGGAGACCAGAGCCTCTATGGCTACACCTTC